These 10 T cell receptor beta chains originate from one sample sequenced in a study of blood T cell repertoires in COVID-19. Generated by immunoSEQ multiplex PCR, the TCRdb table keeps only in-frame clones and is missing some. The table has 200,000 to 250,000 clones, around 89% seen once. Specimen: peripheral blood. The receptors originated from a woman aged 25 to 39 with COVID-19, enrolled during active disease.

In DNA, the CDR3 is TGCGCCAGCAGTGAAGGGGGGAGGGCCTCCTACGAGCAGTACGTC. This encodes CASSEGGRASYEQYV. The rearrangement uses TRBV10-2 and TRBJ2-7; maybe TRBD2 (7 bases). Looked up from germline, CDR1 is WSHSY and CDR2 is SAAADI. V dropped 3 bases and J dropped 0 bases, with 12 bases sitting between them. This CDR3 has 15 residues.

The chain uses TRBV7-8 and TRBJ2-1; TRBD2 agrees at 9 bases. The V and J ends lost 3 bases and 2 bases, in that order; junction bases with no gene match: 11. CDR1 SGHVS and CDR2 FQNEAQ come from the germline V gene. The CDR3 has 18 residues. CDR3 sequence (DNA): TGTGCCAGCAGCTTCCAACGTCGGCGGGGGGGACCCTACAATGAGCAGTTCTTC. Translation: CASSFQRRRGGPYNEQFF.

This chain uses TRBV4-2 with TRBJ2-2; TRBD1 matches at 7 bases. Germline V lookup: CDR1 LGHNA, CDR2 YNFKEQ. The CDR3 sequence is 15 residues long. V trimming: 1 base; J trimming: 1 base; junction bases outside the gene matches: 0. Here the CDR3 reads CASSQGDRNTGELFF. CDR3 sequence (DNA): TGTGCCAGCAGCCAAGGGGACAGGAACACCGGGGAGCTGTTTTTT.

The CDR3 DNA reads TGTGCAAGTCGTCCACCGGTTCATCTAGCGGGAGACCGATCAGCCAAAAACATTCAGTACTTC. Amino acid sequence: CASRPPVHLAGDRSAKNIQYF. The rearrangement uses TRBV12-2 and TRBJ2-4; TRBD2, the table's D call, lacks a check against the DNA. TRBV12-2 is given as a pseudogene. CDR3 length: 21 residues.

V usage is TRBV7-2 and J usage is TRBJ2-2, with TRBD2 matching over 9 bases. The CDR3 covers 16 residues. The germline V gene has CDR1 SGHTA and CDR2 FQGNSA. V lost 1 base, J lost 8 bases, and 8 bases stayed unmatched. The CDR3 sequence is CASSLDSSSGSGELFF. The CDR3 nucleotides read TGTGCCAGCAGCTTAGATTCGAGTAGCGGGAGTGGGGAGCTGTTTTTT.

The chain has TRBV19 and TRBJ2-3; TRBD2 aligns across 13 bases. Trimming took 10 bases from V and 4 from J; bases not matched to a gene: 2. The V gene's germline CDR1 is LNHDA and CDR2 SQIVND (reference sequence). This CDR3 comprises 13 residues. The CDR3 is CAIGLAGADTQYF. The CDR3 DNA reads TGTGCCATCGGACTAGCGGGGGCAGATACGCAGTATTTT.

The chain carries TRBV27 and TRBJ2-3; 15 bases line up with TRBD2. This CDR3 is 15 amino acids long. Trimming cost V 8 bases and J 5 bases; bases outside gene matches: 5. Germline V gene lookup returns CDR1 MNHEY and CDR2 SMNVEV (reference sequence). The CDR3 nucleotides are TGTGCCAGCCGGGGACTAGCGGGGGGAGTAGATACGCAGTATTTT. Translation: CASRGLAGGVDTQYF.

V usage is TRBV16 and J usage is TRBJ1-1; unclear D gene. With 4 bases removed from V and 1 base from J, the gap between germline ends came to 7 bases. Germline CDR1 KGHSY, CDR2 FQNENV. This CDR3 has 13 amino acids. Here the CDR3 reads CASSPGGNTEAFF. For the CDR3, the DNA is TGTGCCAGCAGCCCCGGAGGGAACACTGAAGCTTTCTTT. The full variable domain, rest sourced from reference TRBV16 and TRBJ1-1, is GEEVAQTPKHLVRGEGQKAKLYCAPIKGHSYVFWYQQVLKNEFKFLISFQNENVFDETGMPKERFSAKCLPNSPCSLEIQATKLEDSAVYFCASSPGGNTEAFFGQGTRLTVV.

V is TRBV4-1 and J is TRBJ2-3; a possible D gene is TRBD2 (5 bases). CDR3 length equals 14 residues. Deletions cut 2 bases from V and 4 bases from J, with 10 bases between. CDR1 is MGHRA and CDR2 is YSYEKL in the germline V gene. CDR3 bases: TGCGCCAGCAGCCAACTAGCTAGCCCAGATACGCAGTATTTT. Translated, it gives CASSQLASPDTQYF.

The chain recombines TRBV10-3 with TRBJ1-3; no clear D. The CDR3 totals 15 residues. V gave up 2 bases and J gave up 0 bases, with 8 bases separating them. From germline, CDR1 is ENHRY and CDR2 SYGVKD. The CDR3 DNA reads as TGTGCCATCAGTGAGGGCCAGAACTCTGGAAACACCATATATTTT. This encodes CAISEGQNSGNTIYF.